This TCR beta chain was found in a study of cytomegalovirus exposure and HLA in healthy donors. Overall study: HLA-typed donors contributed around 85 million unique TCRs, which were held in an early data release.

This clone was observed a single time. Antigen unknown. Points from the study as a whole: Reportedly, cytomegalovirus status was diagnosed with high sensitivity and specificity. CMV serostatus was the sole immune exposure data available. The study listed under 200 cytomegalovirus-associated TCR beta chains.

Primers: 60 Vbeta forward and 13 Jbeta reverse. The protocol was immunoSEQ multiplex PCR, while the TCRdb copy is restricted to in-frame clones and leaves out a portion. Of some 150,000 clones in the sample, about 76% were seen once. The V end lost 1 base, the J end lost 4 bases, and 11 bases lay between the germline ends. The germline V gene has CDR1 MGHRA and CDR2 YSYEKL. This CDR3 spans 15 amino acids. Sequencing was carried out using PBMCs. The rearrangement joins TRBV4-1 to TRBJ1-5; perhaps TRBD1 as D (6 bases). The sequence came from a male donor in good health and CMV-seronegative. The DNA of the CDR3 is TGCGCCAGCAGCCAAGTACTACAGGGTAATCAGCCCCAGCATTTT. This translates into CASSQVLQGNQPQHF.